The sequence of this TCR beta chain was determined in a study of blood T cell repertoires in COVID-19. Per the study methods: Reference gene primer amplification gave nucleated cell count estimates. Clones were read by immunoSEQ multiplex PCR, and TCRdb kept only the in-frame ones, dropping some. The DNA gave D and trimming, while V, J and clone size come from that table. This table holds roughly 230,000 clones, over 75% found once. The origin of this receptor is a human donor in a cohort sampled during active COVID-19. The sample consisted of peripheral blood.

The CDR3 spells CASSWGLGRYEQYF. DNA for the CDR3: TGTGCCAGCAGCTGGGGACTAGGCCGCTACGAGCAGTACTTC. The chain links TRBV5-6 to TRBJ2-7, with TRBD2 identical over 8 bases. Germline-derived CDR1 and CDR2 are SGHDT and YYEEEE. CDR3 length: 14 amino acids. The ends lost 3 bases at V and 3 bases at J; junction bases unmatched: 5.